What follows describes a single T cell receptor (beta chain). Its antigen is undetermined. This entry comes from a study of cytomegalovirus exposure and HLA in healthy donors. Study outcomes and limitations: Common viral pathogens were later found to be apparently linked to several of the most significant clusters. Earlier analysis found most TCR beta V segments productive about 90% or about 30% of the time. Highly shared sequence variants in one cluster were likely a sequencing artifact.

Though probably carrying unrecorded immune exposures, donors were nominally healthy at sampling. The CDR3 runs 14 residues. V shed 3 bases and J 7 bases; nucleotides not matched to a gene: 5. Germline-derived CDR1 and CDR2 are SEHNR and FQNEAQ (reference sequence). The PCR contained 60 Vbeta and 13 Jbeta primers. The protocol was immunoSEQ multiplex PCR, while the TCRdb copy is restricted to in-frame clones and leaves out a portion. The profile shows about 180,000 clones, 80% to 85% of them singletons. The V call is TRBV7-9, the J call TRBJ2-3; 9 bases align to TRBD2. The sequencing sample was made of PBMCs. The receptor was isolated from a woman aged 30 to 39 in good health and CMV-seronegative. The CDR3 region is CASSLSAGGNTQYF. In nucleotides, the CDR3 is TGTGCCAGCAGCTTGAGCGCGGGGGGGAATACGCAGTATTTT.